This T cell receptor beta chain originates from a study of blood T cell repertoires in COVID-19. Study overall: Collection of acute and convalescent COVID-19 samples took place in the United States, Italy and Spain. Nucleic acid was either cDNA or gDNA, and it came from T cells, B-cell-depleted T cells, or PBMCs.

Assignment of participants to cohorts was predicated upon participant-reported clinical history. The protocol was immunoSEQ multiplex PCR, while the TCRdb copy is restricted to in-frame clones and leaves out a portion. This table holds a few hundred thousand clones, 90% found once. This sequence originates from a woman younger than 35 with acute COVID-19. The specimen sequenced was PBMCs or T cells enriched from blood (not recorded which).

This CDR3 is CASSQGQGVREQYF. The CDR3 nucleotides are TGTGCCAGCAGCCAGGGACAGGGAGTGAGGGAGCAGTACTTC. The V gene is TRBV14, the J gene TRBJ2-7; 9 bases are a match to TRBD1. V shed 3 bases, J shed 7 bases, and the junction held 7 bases outside the gene matches. The CDR3 is made up of 14 amino acids. The germline V gene has CDR1 SGHDN and CDR2 FVKESK.